The T cell receptor beta chain described here comes from a study of OX40 agonist ivuxolimab in advanced cancers. Only in-frame clones appear in the TCRdb table, and some are missing; sequencing was by immunoSEQ multiplex PCR. The sample lists 45,000 to 55,000 clones, about 85% occurring once. The material sequenced was CD4+ or CD8+ T cells sorted from blood, taken in a trial of the OX40 agonist ivuxolimab. This sequence was found in an adult with an advanced solid tumor such as melanoma, head and neck, liver or kidney cancer.

The chain's CDR3 is CASSVGDHPQNTDTQYF. DNA for the CDR3: TGTGCCAGCAGCGTGGGTGATCACCCCCAAAACACAGATACGCAGTATTTT. This sequence joins TRBV9 and TRBJ2-3; no clear D. Trimming took 2 bases from V and 2 from J, leaving 18 bases between them. This CDR3 comprises 17 residues. Germline CDR1 and CDR2: SGDLS and YYNGEE.